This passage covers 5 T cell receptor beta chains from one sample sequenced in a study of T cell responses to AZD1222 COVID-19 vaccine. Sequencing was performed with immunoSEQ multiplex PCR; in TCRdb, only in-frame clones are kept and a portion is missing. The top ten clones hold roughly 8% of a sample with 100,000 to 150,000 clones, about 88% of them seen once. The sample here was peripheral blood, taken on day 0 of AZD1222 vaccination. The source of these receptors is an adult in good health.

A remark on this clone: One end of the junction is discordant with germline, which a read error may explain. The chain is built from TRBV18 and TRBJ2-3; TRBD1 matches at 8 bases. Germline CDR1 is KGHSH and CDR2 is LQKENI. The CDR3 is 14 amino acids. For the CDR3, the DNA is TGTGCCAGCTCACCACCCAAGGACAGGGAATATTCATCCTTT. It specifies CASSPPKDREYSSF. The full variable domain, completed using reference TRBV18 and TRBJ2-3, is NAGVMQNPRHLVRRRGQEARLRCSPMKGHSHVYWYRQLPEEGLKFMVYLQKENIIDESGMPKERFSAEFPKEGPSILRIQQVVRGDSAAYFCASSPPKDREYSSFGPGTRLTVL.

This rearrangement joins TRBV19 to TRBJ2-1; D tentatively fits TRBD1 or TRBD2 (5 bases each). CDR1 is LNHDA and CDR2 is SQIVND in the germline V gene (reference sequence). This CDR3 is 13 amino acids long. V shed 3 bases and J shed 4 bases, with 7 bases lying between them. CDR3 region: CASSIGGYNEQFF. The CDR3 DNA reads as TGTGCCAGTAGTATTGGGGGATACAATGAGCAGTTCTTC. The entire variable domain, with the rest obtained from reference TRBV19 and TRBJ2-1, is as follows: DGGITQSPKYLFRKEGQNVTLSCEQNLNHDAMYWYRQDPGQGLRLIYYSQIVNDFQKGDIAEGYSVSREKKESFPLTVTSAQKNPTAFYLCASSIGGYNEQFFGPGTRLTVL.

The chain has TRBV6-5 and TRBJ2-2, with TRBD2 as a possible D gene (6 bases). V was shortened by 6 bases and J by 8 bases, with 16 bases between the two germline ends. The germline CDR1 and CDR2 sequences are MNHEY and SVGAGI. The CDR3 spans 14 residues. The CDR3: CASRFASDSGELFF. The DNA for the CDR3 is TGTGCCAGCAGATTCGCTAGCGACAGTGGGGAGCTGTTTTTT.

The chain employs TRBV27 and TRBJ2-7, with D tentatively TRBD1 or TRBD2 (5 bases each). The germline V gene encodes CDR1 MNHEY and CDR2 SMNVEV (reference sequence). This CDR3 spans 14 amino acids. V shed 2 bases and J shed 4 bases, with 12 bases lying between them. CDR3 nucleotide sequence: TGTGCCAGCAGTTTAAGAGGGGCGTCATACGAGCAGTACTTC. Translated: CASSLRGASYEQYF.

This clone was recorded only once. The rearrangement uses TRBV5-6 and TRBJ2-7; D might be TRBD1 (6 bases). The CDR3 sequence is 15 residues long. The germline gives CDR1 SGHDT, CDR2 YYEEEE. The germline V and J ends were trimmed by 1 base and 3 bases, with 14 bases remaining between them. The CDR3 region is CASSLLHRVGYEQYF. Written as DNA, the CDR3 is TGTGCCAGCAGCTTGCTCCACAGGGTAGGCTACGAGCAGTACTTC.